This is a list of T cell receptor beta chains from one sample in a study of blood T cell repertoires in COVID-19. Some clones are missing from TCRdb's copy, which holds only in-frame ones; the method was immunoSEQ multiplex PCR. The sample yields 200,000 to 300,000 clones, around 86% seen once. Material: peripheral blood. Every receptor here comes from a woman aged 55-69 years with COVID-19, enrolled during active disease. Each CDR3 is given with its conserved first and last residue. D genes are given only for firm matches. Only some rows state a clone size, as once, few, many or a class for expanded clones.

V gene	CDR3 length	clone size	D gene	J gene	CDR3 protein	CDR3 DNA
TRBV6-2/TRBV6-3	16	NA	NA	TRBJ1-6	CASSYLTGRINSPLHF	TGTGCCAGCAGTTACTTGACAGGACGCATTAATTCACCCCTCCACTTT
TRBV4-1	14	once	NA	TRBJ2-5	CASSQDGGKETQYF	TGCGCCAGCAGCCAAGATGGGGGGAAGGAGACCCAGTACTTC
TRBV30	12	NA	NA	TRBJ2-7	CAWSRGPPEQYF	TGTGCCTGGAGCAGGGGACCCCCCGAGCAGTACTTC
TRBV19	16	NA	TRBD1	TRBJ2-1	CASSNDRGLNYNEQFF	TGTGCCAGTAGCAATGACAGGGGGCTGAATTACAATGAGCAGTTCTTC
TRBV4-1	21	few	TRBD1	TRBJ1-3	CASSQHTIGTGTLSSGNTIYF	TGCGCCAGCAGCCAACACACGATCGGGACAGGTACCCTCAGCTCTGGAAACACCATATATTTT
TRBV5-1	15	NA	NA	TRBJ2-1	CASSRERSSYNEQFF	TGCGCCAGCAGCAGGGAGAGAAGCTCCTACAATGAGCAGTTCTTC
TRBV18	16	once	TRBD2	TRBJ2-1	CASSPQTGGTYNEQFF	TGTGCCAGCTCACCACAAACGGGAGGAACCTACAATGAGCAGTTCTTC
TRBV27	14	NA	TRBD1	TRBJ2-2	CASSSTGLPGELFF	TGTGCCAGCAGTTCGACAGGGCTCCCCGGGGAGCTGTTTTTT
TRBV7-8	17	once	TRBD1	TRBJ1-4	CASSFQPGQGTNEKLFF	TGTGCCAGCAGCTTCCAACCAGGACAGGGGACTAATGAAAAACTGTTTTTT
TRBV20-1	15	few	NA	TRBJ1-5	CSASRGLGGNQPQHF	TGCAGTGCTAGTAGGGGGTTAGGGGGCAATCAGCCCCAGCATTTT
TRBV19	15	NA	TRBD1	TRBJ1-1	CASSMTGGTGTEAFF	TGTGCCAGTAGTATGACAGGGGGAACGGGTACTGAAGCTTTCTTT
TRBV5-1	15	NA	TRBD2	TRBJ2-2	CASSAGLVRTGELFF	TGCGCCAGCAGCGCGGGACTAGTACGAACCGGGGAGCTGTTTTTT
TRBV30	13	NA	NA	TRBJ2-7	CAWSVGFQYEQYF	TGTGCCTGGAGTGTCGGGTTCCAGTACGAGCAGTACTTC
TRBV6-4	13	NA	NA	TRBJ1-1	CASSQKSGTEAFF	TGTGCCAGCAGCCAAAAGAGCGGCACTGAAGCTTTCTTT
TRBV9	14	NA	TRBD1	TRBJ1-5	CASSQTGGNQPQHF	TGTGCCAGCAGCCAGACAGGGGGGAATCAGCCCCAGCATTTT
TRBV27	15	once	TRBD1	TRBJ2-5	CASRPTTGAQETQYF	TGTGCCAGCAGACCCACCACAGGGGCCCAAGAGACCCAGTACTTC
TRBV5-4	13	NA	TRBD1	TRBJ1-2	CASSLGQGEGYTF	TGTGCCAGCAGCTTGGGACAGGGGGAGGGCTACACCTTC
TRBV5-4	15	NA	NA	TRBJ2-7	CASSETGYDSYEQYF	TGTGCCAGCAGCGAGACAGGTTACGATTCCTACGAGCAGTACTTC
TRBV4-1	16	NA	NA	TRBJ2-2	CASSLEAPSNTGELFF	TGCGCCAGCAGCCTCGAGGCCCCGTCGAACACCGGGGAGCTGTTTTTT
TRBV24-1	15	NA	TRBD1	TRBJ2-4	CATSEEGQGKNIQYF	TGTGCCACCAGTGAAGAGGGACAGGGGAAAAACATTCAGTACTTC
TRBV7-3	13	NA	NA	TRBJ2-1	CASSTTGSNEQFF	TGTGCCAGCAGCACTACAGGGTCCAATGAGCAGTTCTTC
TRBV5-5	15	NA	TRBD1	TRBJ1-2	CASSVGQGANYGYTF	TGTGCCAGCAGCGTGGGACAGGGGGCGAACTATGGCTACACCTTC
TRBV7-3	15	once	TRBD1	TRBJ2-2	CASRNPTGGLGELFF	TGTGCCAGCAGGAACCCCACAGGGGGCCTCGGGGAGCTGTTTTTT
TRBV13	15	NA	NA	TRBJ1-3	CASSLYQGPGNTIYF	TGTGCCAGCAGCTTATATCAGGGGCCGGGAAACACCATATATTTT